This entry is about one T cell receptor beta chain. What it binds is unknown. The PCR made use of 60 Vbeta and 13 Jbeta primers. TCRdb's copy holds only in-frame clones and misses some; the assay was immunoSEQ multiplex PCR. This table has around 100,000 clones, around 74% appearing once. This sample was taken from a study of cytomegalovirus exposure and HLA in healthy donors. Study results and caveats: The authors judged a highly shared variant cluster likely a sequencing artifact. An analysis that was carried out later associated 17,000 or so TCR beta sequences with HLA alleles at 0.05 false discovery rate. One variant, a missense change in DCLRE1C, was linked in a later analysis to TCR beta V- and J-gene trimming.

This CDR3 has 16 residues. In germline, CDR1 is SGHRS, CDR2 YFSETQ. Trimming at V came to 2 bases and at J to 5 bases, leaving 10 bases not matched to a gene. The J gene is TRBJ2-7, the V gene TRBV5-1; 10 bases line up with TRBD1. The sequence was obtained from a woman in her 40s in good health and CMV-seronegative. Sequencing was performed on PBMCs. For the CDR3, the DNA is TGCGCCAGCAGCTTTTACGCCCGGGACAGGGGCAACGAGCAGTACTTC. Encoded protein: CASSFYARDRGNEQYF.